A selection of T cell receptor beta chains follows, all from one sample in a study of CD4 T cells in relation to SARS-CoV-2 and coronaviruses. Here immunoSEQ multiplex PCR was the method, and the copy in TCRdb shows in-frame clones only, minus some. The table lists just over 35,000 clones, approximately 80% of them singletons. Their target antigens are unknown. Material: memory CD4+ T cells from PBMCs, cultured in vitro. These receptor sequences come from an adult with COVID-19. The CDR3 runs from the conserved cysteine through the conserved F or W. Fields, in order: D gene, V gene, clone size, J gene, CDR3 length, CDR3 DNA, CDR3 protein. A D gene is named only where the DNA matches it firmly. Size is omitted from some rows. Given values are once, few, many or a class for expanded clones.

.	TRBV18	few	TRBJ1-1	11	TGTGCCAGCTCAATGGACAGTGAAGCTTTCTTT	CASSMDSEAFF
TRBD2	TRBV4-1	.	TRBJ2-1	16	TGCGCCAGCAGCCACCCTCCCGGACTAGCGGGAGGGCAGCAGTTCTTC	CASSHPPGLAGGQQFF
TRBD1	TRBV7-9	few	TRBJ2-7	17	TGTGCCAGCAGCTTAGGGGGCGGGACAGGGAGTCCCTACGAGCAGTACTTC	CASSLGGGTGSPYEQYF
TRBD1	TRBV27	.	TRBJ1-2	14	TGTGCCAGCAGTTCGACAGGGGGCGTCCATGGCTACACCTTC	CASSSTGGVHGYTF
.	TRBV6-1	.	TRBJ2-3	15	TGTGCCAGCAGTGAATCATCGATCCCCCCAGATACGCAGTATTTT	CASSESSIPPDTQYF
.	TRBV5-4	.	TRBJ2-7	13	TGTGCCAGCAGCTTGGGACAGAGCTACGAGCAGTACTTC	CASSLGQSYEQYF
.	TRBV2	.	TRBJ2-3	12	TGTGCCAGCAGTGACTCACTAGATACGCAGTATTTT	CASSDSLDTQYF
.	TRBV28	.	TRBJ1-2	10	TGTGCCAGCAGTCTCTATGGCTACACCTTC	CASSLYGYTF
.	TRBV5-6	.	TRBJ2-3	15	TGTGCCAGCATCGGACTCGCTGAGTCGGCAGATACGCAGTATTTT	CASIGLAESADTQYF
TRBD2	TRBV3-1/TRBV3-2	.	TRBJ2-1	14	TGTGCCAGCAGTACTAACTCCGGGACTAGCGAGCAGTTCTTC	CASSTNSGTSEQFF
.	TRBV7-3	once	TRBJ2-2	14	TGTGCCAGCAGCCTCTGGCGGGATAACGGGGAGCTGTTTTTT	CASSLWRDNGELFF
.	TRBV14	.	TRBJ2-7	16	TGTGCCAGCAGCCAAATGGGGGCTAGCGGAACCTACGAGCAGTACTTC	CASSQMGASGTYEQYF
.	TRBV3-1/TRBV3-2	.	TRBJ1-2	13	TGTGCCAGCTATTCAACAGGTGGCTATGGCTACACCTTC	CASYSTGGYGYTF
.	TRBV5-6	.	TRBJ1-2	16	TGTGCCAGCAGCTTGGTAAGGAGGCAGGGTTTGGACGGCTACACCTTC	CASSLVRRQGLDGYTF
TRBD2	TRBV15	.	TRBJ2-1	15	TGTGCCACCAGCGCCAGGAGCGGGAGTAGGGATGAGCAGTTCTTC	CATSARSGSRDEQFF
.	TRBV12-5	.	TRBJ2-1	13	TGTGCTAGTGGTCCCCCTGAAAACAATGAGCAGTTCTTC	CASGPPENNEQFF
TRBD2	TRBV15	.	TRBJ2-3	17	TGTGCCACCAGCAGAGATCCCACTAGCGGGAGATCGGGTACGCAGTATTTT	CATSRDPTSGRSGTQYF
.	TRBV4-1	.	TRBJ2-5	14	TGCGCCAGCAGCCCCCAAGTGGATGGGGAGACCCAGTACTTC	CASSPQVDGETQYF
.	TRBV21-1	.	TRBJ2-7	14	TGTGCCAGCAGCAACTGGGCGGGAGGCTACGAGCAGTACTTC	CASSNWAGGYEQYF
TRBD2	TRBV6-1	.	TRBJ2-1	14	TGTGCCAGCAGTGATAGCGGGAGGGACAATGAGCAGTTCTTC	CASSDSGRDNEQFF
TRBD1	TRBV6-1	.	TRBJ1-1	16	TGTGCCAGCAGTGTTTCACAGGGGTCATACGACACTGAAGCTTTCTTT	CASSVSQGSYDTEAFF
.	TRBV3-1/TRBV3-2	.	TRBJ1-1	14	TGTGCCAGCAGCCGGGGGCAAATGAACACTGAAGCTTTCTTT	CASSRGQMNTEAFF
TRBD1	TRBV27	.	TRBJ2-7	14	TGTGCCAGCAGTCTACAGGGGTTCGCCTACGAGCAGTACTTC	CASSLQGFAYEQYF